These T cell receptor beta chains were read from a single sample in a study of graft-versus-host responses after intestinal transplantation. For these TCRs, the target antigens are not known. Assay used: immunoSEQ multiplex PCR; TCRdb lists only in-frame clones, some missing. This sample has tens of thousands of clones, with roughly 95% found just once. Sequencing was performed on unstimulated CD8+ T cells sorted from spleen or lymph node cells, taken before transplant. These receptors were taken from a human donor who was the organ donor for an intestinal transplant. Both conserved end residues are part of each CDR3. The D gene is left open where the match is weak. Size is stated for part of the rows, as once, few or many counts, or as a class when the clone is expanded.

V gene	J gene	clone size	D gene	CDR3 DNA	CDR3 protein
TRBV4-1	TRBJ1-5	.	.	TGCGCCAGCAGCCAAGATGGGCAGGGGATGCAGCCCCAGCATTTT	CASSQDGQGMQPQHF
TRBV6-6	TRBJ2-1	few	.	TGTGCCAGCAGCCCGGACACAGGGGAGCAGTTCTTC	CASSPDTGEQFF
TRBV19	TRBJ1-1	.	.	TGTGCCAGTAGTCGGTCCCCCAGCACTGAAGCTTTCTTT	CASSRSPSTEAFF
TRBV27	TRBJ2-7	once	.	TGTGCCAGCAGTGGTAGTGGGCATTACGAGCAGTACTTC	CASSGSGHYEQYF
TRBV4-1	TRBJ2-7	.	TRBD2	TGCGCCAGCAGCCAACTAGCGGGGGGGCCCTACGAGCAGTACTTC	CASSQLAGGPYEQYF
TRBV4-1	TRBJ2-3	.	TRBD2	TGCGCCAGCAGCCAAGCCCCAGCGGGGAGCACAGATACGCAGTATTTT	CASSQAPAGSTDTQYF
TRBV9	TRBJ2-3	.	.	TGTGCCAGCAGCCTCTCGGGGGGCTCTACAGATACGCAGTATTTT	CASSLSGGSTDTQYF
TRBV19	TRBJ2-3	.	TRBD1	TGTGCCACAGGGCCGGGACAGGGGGCCGCAGATACGCAGTATTTT	CATGPGQGAADTQYF
TRBV5-4	TRBJ2-7	.	TRBD2	TGTGCCAGCAGCTGGGGACTAGCGGGGGGGCTCTCCCACGAGCAGTACTTC	CASSWGLAGGLSHEQYF
TRBV7-6	TRBJ2-5	.	TRBD1	TGTGCCAGCAGCCAAAGACAGGGCGAGGAGACCCAGTACTTC	CASSQRQGEETQYF
TRBV10-1	TRBJ2-3	.	TRBD2	TGCGCCAGCAGTGAGTCGCGCCTAGCGGGCACAGATACGCAGTATTTT	CASSESRLAGTDTQYF
TRBV27	TRBJ2-5	.	.	TGTGCCAGCAGTTTATCTTGGGACACGGAGACCCAGTACTTC	CASSLSWDTETQYF
TRBV4-2	TRBJ2-1	.	.	TGTGCCAGCAGCCCGGGTGGGGGAACCTCTCACAATGAGCAGTTCTTC	CASSPGGGTSHNEQFF
TRBV18	TRBJ2-1	.	.	TGTGCCAGCTCACCTCTACATAAGGGTAATGAGCAGTTCTTC	CASSPLHKGNEQFF
TRBV13	TRBJ1-1	.	.	TGTGCCAGCAGCTCGAGAAATGAGGCGAACACTGAAGCTTTCTTT	CASSSRNEANTEAFF
TRBV7-9	TRBJ2-7	.	.	TGTGCCAGCAGCTTAATCGGTTCCTACGAGCAGTACTTC	CASSLIGSYEQYF
TRBV30	TRBJ2-2	.	.	TGTGCCTGGAGCCCTAGGACCGGCGGGGAGCTGTTTTTT	CAWSPRTGGELFF
TRBV12-5	TRBJ1-2	once	TRBD1	TGTGCTAGTGGCTATACAGGGGGCGAGTATGGCTACACCTTC	CASGYTGGEYGYTF
TRBV14	TRBJ2-1	.	.	TGTGCCAGCAGCCATCAGGGGACGCTTTACAATGAGCAGTTCTTC	CASSHQGTLYNEQFF
TRBV11-2	TRBJ2-7	once	TRBD2	TGTGCCACGCGGCGAGCGGGGGGCGACAACTACGAGCAGTACTTC	CATRRAGGDNYEQYF
TRBV27	TRBJ1-6	few	TRBD1	TGTGCCAGCAGTTTCGGACAGGCTAATTCACCCCTCCACTTT	CASSFGQANSPLHF
TRBV2	TRBJ2-1	.	.	TGTGCCAGCAGTGAATGGGGGGCCCTCAATGAGCAGTTCTTC	CASSEWGALNEQFF
TRBV7-9	TRBJ2-7	once	TRBD1	TGTGCCAGCAGCTTAGGGACAGGGGGCGCGTACGAGCAGTACTTC	CASSLGTGGAYEQYF
TRBV7-9	TRBJ1-1	.	.	TGTGCCAGCAGCTTGCAGGGAAACACTGAAGCTTTCTTT	CASSLQGNTEAFF
TRBV6-1	TRBJ2-1	.	.	TGTGCCAGCAGTGAACTCGGGGGCCAAAACAATGAGCAGTTCTTC	CASSELGGQNNEQFF
TRBV27	TRBJ2-7	.	TRBD2	TGTGCCAGCAGCTCAGGACTAGCGCTCCACGAGCAGTACTTC	CASSSGLALHEQYF
TRBV7-6	TRBJ2-5	.	.	TGTGCCAGCAGCTTAGAATATGGCAAACAAGAGACCCAGTACTTC	CASSLEYGKQETQYF
TRBV11-3	TRBJ1-1	.	.	TGTGCCAGCAGCACCGTTGGTGGGAACACTGAAGCTTTCTTT	CASSTVGGNTEAFF
TRBV4-3	TRBJ2-1	.	.	TGCGCCAGCAGCCAAGATAGAAAACTAGCTCGTAACAATGAGCAGTTCTTC	CASSQDRKLARNNEQFF
TRBV13	TRBJ2-1	.	.	TGTGCCAGCAGCTTAACTACGAACTTAGGGGGGCGATTCTACAATGAGCAGTTCTTC	CASSLTTNLGGRFYNEQFF
TRBV6-6	TRBJ2-5	.	TRBD2	TGTGCCAGCAGCTTTCTCCCTAGCGGGAGGGAGACCCAGTACTTC	CASSFLPSGRETQYF
TRBV5-1	TRBJ1-3	.	.	TGCGCCAGCAGCTTGGTAGAGGGGGATGCGGTCCACTTT	CASSLVEGDAVHF
TRBV4-1	TRBJ2-1	.	.	TGCGCCAGCAGCCAAGAAGGGGGGGCCGCCTACAATGAGCAGTTCTTC	CASSQEGGAAYNEQFF
TRBV6-1	TRBJ1-1	.	.	TGTGCCAGCAGGGACAGTTCAGAAGCTTTCTTT	CASRDSSEAFF
TRBV6-5	TRBJ1-1	.	.	TGTGCCAGCAGTTACCGGAAGGGCAACCCGGACACTGAAGCTTTCTTT	CASSYRKGNPDTEAFF
TRBV27	TRBJ2-2	.	.	TGTGCCAGCAGTTTCCACCCAGTCGCCGGGGAGCTGTTTTTT	CASSFHPVAGELFF
TRBV5-4	TRBJ2-4	.	TRBD1	TGTGCCAGCAGCTACGAGGGACAGGGGGCTCTTAAAAACATTCAGTACTTC	CASSYEGQGALKNIQYF
TRBV5-1	TRBJ2-3	once	.	TGCGCCAGCAGCCTGGCTTGGCAGGAGAGCACAGATACGCAGTATTTT	CASSLAWQESTDTQYF
TRBV7-9	TRBJ1-4	.	.	TGTGCCAGCAGCTTATATTTCGGGGGCGCGGAGAGTAATGAAAAACTGTTTTTT	CASSLYFGGAESNEKLFF
TRBV7-9	TRBJ1-1	.	.	TGTGCCAGCAGCTCCTCACAGAACACTGAAGCTTTCTTT	CASSSSQNTEAFF
TRBV5-6	TRBJ1-2	.	.	TGTGCCAGCAGCTTGTCTCTTGGCGGAGACTATGGCTACACCTTC	CASSLSLGGDYGYTF
TRBV9	TRBJ2-3	.	TRBD2	TGTGCCAGCAGCGTACCTGGCGGGGGGGCCGATACGCAGTATTTT	CASSVPGGGADTQYF
TRBV4-3	TRBJ1-5	.	.	TGCGCCAGCAGCCAAGATCCCTGGGGGGTGGGGCAGCCCCAGCATTTT	CASSQDPWGVGQPQHF
TRBV30	TRBJ1-4	.	.	TGTGCCTGGAGTGTAACGTCGGAGCGCGGGGAAAAACTGTTTTTT	CAWSVTSERGEKLFF
TRBV5-1	TRBJ2-7	.	.	TGCGCCAGCAGCTTGGAGGCAGGAGCTATTTCCTACGAGCAGTACTTC	CASSLEAGAISYEQYF
TRBV7-2	TRBJ2-7	.	TRBD2	TGTGCCAGCAGCAGCGGGGGGGCCTATCTCCACGAGCAGTACTTC	CASSSGGAYLHEQYF
TRBV9	TRBJ1-3	once	.	TGTGCCAGCACAGGGACACCTCAACTCTCTGGAAACACCATATATTTT	CASTGTPQLSGNTIYF
TRBV27	TRBJ1-6	.	.	TGTGCCAGCAGTCCTACCGCCCCCTTGGCAGGGTATAATTCACCCCTCCACTTT	CASSPTAPLAGYNSPLHF
TRBV5-1	TRBJ2-7	.	TRBD2	TGCGCCAGCGAGGGGCCGGGGGGCTCCTACGAGCAGTACTTC	CASEGPGGSYEQYF